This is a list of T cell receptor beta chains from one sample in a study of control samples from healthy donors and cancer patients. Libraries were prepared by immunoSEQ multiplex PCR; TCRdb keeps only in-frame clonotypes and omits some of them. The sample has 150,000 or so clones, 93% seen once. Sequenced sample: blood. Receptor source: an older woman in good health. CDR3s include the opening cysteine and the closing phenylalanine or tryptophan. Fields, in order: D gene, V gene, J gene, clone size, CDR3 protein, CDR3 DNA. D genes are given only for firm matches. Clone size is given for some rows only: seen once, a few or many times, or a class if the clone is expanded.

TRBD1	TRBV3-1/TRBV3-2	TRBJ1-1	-	CASSQDYGTGEDTEAFF	TGTGCCAGCAGCCAAGACTACGGGACAGGGGAGGACACTGAAGCTTTCTTT
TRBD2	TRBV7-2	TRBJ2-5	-	CASSSGTSGAARETQYF	TGTGCCAGCAGTTCAGGGACTAGCGGGGCGGCTAGAGAGACCCAGTACTTC
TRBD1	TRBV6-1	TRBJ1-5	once	CASSAPPQGGQPQHF	TGTGCCAGCAGTGCCCCCCCACAGGGGGGTCAGCCCCAGCATTTT
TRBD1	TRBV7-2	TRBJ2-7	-	CASSSPTWDRENYEQYF	TGTGCCAGCAGCTCCCCCACATGGGACAGAGAGAACTACGAGCAGTACTTC
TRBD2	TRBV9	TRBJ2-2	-	CARSALRTGGNTGELFF	TGTGCCCGCAGCGCGCTGAGGACGGGGGGGAACACCGGGGAGCTGTTTTTT
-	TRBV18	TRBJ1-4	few	CASSPMTVIATNEKLFF	TGTGCCAGCTCACCAATGACAGTTATTGCAACTAATGAAAAACTGTTTTTT
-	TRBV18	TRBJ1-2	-	CASSPNADYGYTF	TGTGCCAGCTCACCAAACGCGGACTATGGCTACACCTTC
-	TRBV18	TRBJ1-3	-	CASSLTDRKNTIYF	TGTGCCAGCTCACTAACCGACAGGAAAAACACCATATATTTT
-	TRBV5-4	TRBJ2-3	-	CASTRGAGGNTDTQYF	TGTGCCTCCACCCGGGGGGCAGGGGGTAACACAGATACGCAGTATTTT
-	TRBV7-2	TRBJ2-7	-	CASSGDRGAFYEQYF	TGTGCCAGCAGCGGGGACCGCGGGGCGTTCTACGAGCAGTACTTC
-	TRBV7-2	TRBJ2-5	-	CASSWTARGETQYF	TGTGCCAGCAGCTGGACCGCACGGGGAGAGACCCAGTACTTC
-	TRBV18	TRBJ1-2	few	CASSPTNRESGYTF	TGTGCCAGCTCCCCCACCAACAGGGAGTCTGGCTACACCTTC
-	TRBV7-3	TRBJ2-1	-	CASSLNVGPTYGNEQFF	TGTGCCAGCAGCTTAAATGTCGGACCTACGTATGGCAATGAGCAGTTCTTC
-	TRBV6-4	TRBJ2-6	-	CASRPGPSGANVLTF	TGTGCCAGCAGACCCGGCCCATCTGGGGCCAACGTCCTGACTTTC
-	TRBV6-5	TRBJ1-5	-	CASSYARDRPGTQHF	TGTGCCAGCAGTTACGCACGTGACAGGCCAGGAACCCAGCATTTT
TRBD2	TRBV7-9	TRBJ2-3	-	CASSSLAGGLDTQYF	TGTGCCAGCAGCTCACTAGCGGGGGGACTCGATACGCAGTATTTT
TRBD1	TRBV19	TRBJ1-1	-	CASSMARDRGVAFF	TGTGCCAGTAGTATGGCCCGGGACAGGGGCGTAGCTTTCTTT
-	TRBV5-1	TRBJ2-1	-	CASSLGSHHPSLEQFF	TGCGCCAGCAGCTTGGGATCCCACCACCCAAGCCTTGAGCAGTTCTTC
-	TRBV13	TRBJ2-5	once	CASSYLGKPGDETETQYF	TGTGCCAGCAGCTACCTCGGGAAGCCGGGCGACGAAACAGAGACCCAGTACTTC
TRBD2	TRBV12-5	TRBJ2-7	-	CASGFQAGASSYEQYF	TGTGCTAGTGGTTTTCAAGCGGGGGCCTCTTCTTACGAGCAGTACTTC
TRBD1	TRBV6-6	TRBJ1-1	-	CASSPYPGQGNTEAFF	TGTGCCAGCAGTCCTTACCCCGGACAGGGGAACACTGAAGCTTTCTTT
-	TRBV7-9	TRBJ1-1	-	CASSLSFGRGNTEAFF	TGTGCCAGCAGCTTAAGTTTTGGCAGGGGGAACACTGAAGCTTTCTTT
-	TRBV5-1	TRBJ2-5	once	CASSTPAQETQYF	TGCGCCAGCAGCACACCAGCGCAAGAGACCCAGTACTTC
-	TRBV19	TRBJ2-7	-	CASSKNSGTYSYEQYF	TGTGCCAGTAGTAAAAATTCCGGGACATACTCCTACGAGCAGTACTTC
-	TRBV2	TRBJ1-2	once	CASTNSPAERYTF	TGTGCCAGCACCAATTCCCCTGCAGAACGCTACACCTTC
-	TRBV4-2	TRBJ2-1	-	CASSRLEGNEQFF	TGTGCCAGCAGCCGACTCGAGGGGAATGAGCAGTTCTTC
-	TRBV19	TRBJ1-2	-	CASSTPYGYTF	TGTGCCAGTAGTACGCCCTATGGCTACACCTTC
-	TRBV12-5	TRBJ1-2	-	CASGLQVIPGRGRGYTF	TGTGCTAGTGGTTTGCAAGTTATACCCGGCCGTGGAAGGGGCTACACCTTC
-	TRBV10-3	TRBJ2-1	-	CAISDPLVDDEQFF	TGTGCCATCAGTGATCCGCTAGTTGATGATGAGCAGTTCTTC
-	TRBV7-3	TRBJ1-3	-	CASSLFGASSGNTIYF	TGTGCCAGCAGCTTATTCGGGGCGAGCTCTGGAAACACCATATATTTT
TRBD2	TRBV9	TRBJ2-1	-	CASSVAPSGVYNEQFF	TGTGCCAGCAGCGTAGCTCCTAGCGGGGTATACAATGAGCAGTTCTTC
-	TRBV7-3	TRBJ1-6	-	CASSLYGGPLHF	TGTGCCAGCAGCTTATACGGAGGCCCCCTCCACTTT
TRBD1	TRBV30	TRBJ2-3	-	CAWSRQGYSDTQYF	TGTGCCTGGAGCCGACAGGGGTACTCAGATACGCAGTATTTT
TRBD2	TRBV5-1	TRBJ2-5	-	CASSPIEAGGMETQYF	TGCGCCAGCAGCCCCATAGAAGCGGGGGGGATGGAGACCCAGTACTTC
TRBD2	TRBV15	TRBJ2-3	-	CATSRDPASGASRTQYF	TGTGCCACCAGCAGAGATCCTGCTAGCGGGGCGTCGCGTACGCAGTATTTT
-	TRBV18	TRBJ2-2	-	CASSPSTDTGELFF	TGTGCCAGCTCACCGTCGACCGACACCGGGGAGCTGTTTTTT
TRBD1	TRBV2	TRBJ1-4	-	CASSEASGTGNEKLFF	TGTGCCAGCAGTGAAGCCTCCGGGACAGGGAATGAAAAACTGTTTTTT
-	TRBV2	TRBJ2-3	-	CASRPRGALGDTQYF	TGTGCCAGCAGGCCCCGGGGCGCCTTGGGAGATACGCAGTATTTT
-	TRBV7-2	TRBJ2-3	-	CASSLAGRYTDTQYF	TGTGCCAGCAGCTTAGCAGGCAGATACACAGATACGCAGTATTTT
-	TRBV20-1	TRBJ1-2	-	CSASSGALLGYGYTF	TGCAGTGCTAGTTCAGGAGCCCTTTTAGGCTATGGCTACACCTTC
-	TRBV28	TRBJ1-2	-	CASNLENSFYGYTF	TGTGCCAGCAACTTGGAAAACAGCTTCTATGGCTACACCTTC
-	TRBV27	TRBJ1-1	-	CASSLLYSNTEAFF	TGTGCCAGCAGTTTATTATACAGTAACACTGAAGCTTTCTTT
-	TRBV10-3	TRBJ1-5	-	CAISEREGVQPQHF	TGTGCCATCAGTGAGAGGGAAGGGGTTCAGCCCCAGCATTTT
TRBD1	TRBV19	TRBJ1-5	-	CASSIQGGEQPQHF	TGTGCCAGTAGTATACAAGGGGGCGAACAGCCCCAGCATTTT
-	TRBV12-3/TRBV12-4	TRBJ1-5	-	CASSLAGGQPQHF	TGTGCCAGCAGTTTAGCAGGAGGGCAGCCCCAGCATTTT
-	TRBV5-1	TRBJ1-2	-	CASSLSANYGYTF	TGCGCCAGCAGCTTGTCAGCGAACTATGGCTACACCTTC
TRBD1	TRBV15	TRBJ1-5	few	CATSRIGTDNQPQHF	TGTGCCACCAGCAGAATAGGGACAGACAATCAGCCCCAGCATTTT
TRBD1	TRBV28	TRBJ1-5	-	CASSFLDRGHHQPQHF	TGTGCCAGCAGTTTTCTGGACAGGGGGCATCACCAGCCCCAGCATTTT
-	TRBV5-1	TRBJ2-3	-	CASSLASGRDTQYF	TGCGCCAGCAGCTTGGCGTCGGGTCGGGATACGCAGTATTTT
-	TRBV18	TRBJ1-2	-	CASSPPLLRTTNRDYGYTF	TGTGCCAGCTCACCACCCTTACTACGGACGACAAATAGGGACTATGGCTACACCTTC
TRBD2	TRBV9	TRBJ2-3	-	CASSVMAGDRDTQYF	TGTGCCAGCAGCGTAATGGCGGGGGACCGGGATACGCAGTATTTT
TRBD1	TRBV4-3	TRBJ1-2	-	CASSQVTGEANYGYTF	TGCGCCAGCAGCCAGGTTACAGGGGAAGCTAACTATGGCTACACCTTC
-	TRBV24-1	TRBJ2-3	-	CATSDPGMAGGTDTQYF	TGTGCCACCAGTGATCCTGGCATGGCCGGGGGCACAGATACGCAGTATTTT
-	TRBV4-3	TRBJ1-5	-	CASSQDVLQGHQPQHF	TGCGCCAGCAGCCAAGATGTTTTGCAGGGGCATCAGCCCCAGCATTTT